These T cell receptor beta chains were read from a single sample in a study of blood T cell repertoires in COVID-19. Using immunoSEQ multiplex PCR, the repertoire was profiled, and TCRdb retains in-frame clones only, with some absent. The data hold a few hundred thousand clones, with roughly 86% observed a single time. What was sequenced was PBMCs or T cells enriched from blood (not recorded which). These receptor sequences come from a man between 40 and 49 years old in a cohort exposed to, infected with or recovered from COVID-19 (not recorded which). Each CDR3 is given with its conserved first and last residue. The order of the fields is clone size, J gene, D gene, V gene, CDR3 protein, CDR3 DNA. The D gene is left open where the match is weak. Clone size is given for some rows only: seen once, a few or many times, or a class if the clone is expanded.

>-|TRBJ2-1|TRBD2|TRBV7-2
CASSPPGLAPWGEQFF
TGTGCCAGCAGTCCGCCGGGACTAGCGCCCTGGGGTGAGCAGTTCTTC
>-|TRBJ1-5|TRBD1|TRBV30
CAWSEGANQPQHF
TGTGCCTGGAGTGAGGGGGCCAATCAGCCCCAGCATTTT
>-|TRBJ1-4|-|TRBV2
CASSWSRTNEKLFF
TGTGCCAGCTCGTGGAGCAGAACTAATGAAAAACTGTTTTTT
>-|TRBJ1-1|-|TRBV29-1
CSVARGGMNTEAFF
TGCAGCGTCGCTAGGGGGGGCATGAACACTGAAGCTTTCTTT
>-|TRBJ1-2|TRBD1|TRBV6-6
CASSPQGAGGYTF
TGTGCCAGCAGTCCACAGGGGGCCGGTGGCTACACCTTC
>once|TRBJ2-7|TRBD2|TRBV19
CASRGWGGSSYEQYF
TGTGCCAGTAGGGGATGGGGGGGAAGCTCCTACGAGCAGTACTTC
>-|TRBJ1-6|TRBD1|TRBV10-3
CAISDEDRGYSPLHF
TGTGCCATCAGTGATGAGGACAGGGGGTATTCACCCCTCCACTTT
>-|TRBJ1-1|-|TRBV27
CASSPPDKNTEAFF
TGTGCCAGCAGTCCCCCCGACAAGAACACTGAAGCTTTCTTT
>-|TRBJ2-3|TRBD2|TRBV12-5
CASDSGVALNTQYF
TGTGCTAGTGACAGCGGGGTAGCTTTGAATACGCAGTATTTT
>-|TRBJ1-2|-|TRBV24-1
CATSQDSYGYTF
TGTGCCACCAGCCAGGACAGCTATGGCTACACCTTC
>-|TRBJ2-7|-|TRBV10-3
CAIFGTPAYEQYF
TGTGCCATCTTTGGGACACCAGCCTACGAGCAGTACTTC
>once|TRBJ1-1|TRBD1|TRBV28
CASSAYRGAGNTEAFF
TGTGCCAGCAGTGCCTACAGGGGTGCTGGGAACACTGAAGCTTTCTTT
>-|TRBJ1-2|-|TRBV6-5
CASRDGQSYGYTF
TGTGCCAGCAGGGACGGACAAAGCTATGGCTACACCTTC
>-|TRBJ2-5|TRBD1|TRBV18
CASSHRTGELWETQYF
TGTGCCAGCTCCCACAGGACAGGGGAATTATGGGAGACCCAGTACTTC
>-|TRBJ2-1|-|TRBV7-9
CASSLVRGKGNEQFF
TGTGCCAGCAGCTTAGTCCGGGGTAAGGGCAATGAGCAGTTCTTC
>-|TRBJ1-6|TRBD1|TRBV29-1
CSVRGTGDGSPLHF
TGCAGCGTCCGCGGGACAGGGGACGGTTCACCCCTCCACTTT
>-|TRBJ1-1|-|TRBV2
CALSGVGTEAFF
TGTGCCCTCTCAGGGGTGGGGACTGAAGCTTTCTTT
>-|TRBJ2-2|TRBD1|TRBV30
CAWSDRVVGELFF
TGTGCCTGGAGCGACAGGGTCGTCGGGGAGCTGTTTTTT
>-|TRBJ2-3|-|TRBV9
CASSVGTSTDTQYF
TGTGCCAGCAGCGTAGGTACTAGCACAGATACGCAGTATTTT
>-|TRBJ2-2|-|TRBV24-1
CATSDFKGSNTGELFF
TGTGCCACCAGTGATTTTAAGGGGTCGAACACCGGGGAGCTGTTTTTT
>-|TRBJ1-2|TRBD1|TRBV28
CASSRDRGRGYTF
TGTGCCAGCAGCCGGGACAGGGGGCGCGGCTACACCTTC
>-|TRBJ1-2|-|TRBV27
CASSHMQGATSYGYTF
TGTGCCAGCAGTCACATGCAAGGGGCAACCTCGTATGGCTACACCTTC
>-|TRBJ2-2|-|TRBV6-5
CASYYFTGELFF
TGTGCCAGCTACTACTTCACCGGGGAGCTGTTTTTT
>-|TRBJ2-1|-|TRBV12-2
CASRTPRLAGGYNEQFF
TGTGCAAGTCGCACGCCTCGACTAGCGGGAGGATACAATGAGCAGTTCTTC